This T cell receptor beta chain was recovered during a study of lung T cells in sarcoidosis with Löfgren's syndrome. For this clonotype: The antigen remains undetermined. This sequence may be a read error, since a much larger clone differs from it by one base.

Findings and limits, study-wide: In alpha-beta pairs, TRAV12-1 favored TRBV2, and their CDR3s were homologous. The most expanded V genes in Löfgren's patients were reportedly TRAV12-1 and TRBV2. Shared TRAV12-1 and TRBV2 CDR3 motifs were reported across several patients.

TCRdb re-called the reads with MiXCR, one entry per CDR3 protein. The sample consists of approximately 3,100 distinct CDR3 sequences, under 20% of them appearing once. CDR3 length: 15 amino acids. V shed 5 bases, J shed 9 bases, and the junction held 12 bases outside the gene matches. The V gene's germline CDR1 is SGHTA and CDR2 FQGNSA. The origin of this receptor is a human donor with sarcoidosis (Löfgren's syndrome or another form), or a control subject (not recorded which). Sequenced: CD4+ T cells from bronchoalveolar lavage. V usage is TRBV7-2 and J usage is TRBJ2-3; 9 nucleotides match TRBD1. The CDR3 is CTSSQTGTGISTQYF. The CDR3 bases are TGTACCAGCAGCCAAACCGGGACAGGGATATCAACGCAGTATTTT.